The rows below give T cell receptor beta chains drawn from one sample of a study of T cell repertoires in cytomegalovirus infection. MiXCR, run by TCRdb on the reads, gives a single entry per CDR3 protein. The table records over 150,000 distinct CDR3 sequences, around an eighth of them present only once. Specimen: PBMCs. These receptor sequences come from a human donor in good health (CMV status not recorded). Some clones in this sample may be carry-over from other donors' samples. The CDR3 runs from the conserved cysteine through the conserved F or W. The order of the fields is D gene, V gene, J gene, CDR3 protein. The D gene is left open where the match is weak.

.	TRBV18	TRBJ2-3	CASSPPSVGTDTQYF
.	TRBV12-3/TRBV12-4	TRBJ1-2	CASSSSLDRKSGYTF
.	TRBV20-1	TRBJ2-1	CSATVQLANEQFF
.	TRBV29-1	TRBJ2-7	CSVERHPGEQYF
TRBD1	TRBV11-1	TRBJ1-1	CASTLWTDRGAGTEAFF
.	TRBV11-2	TRBJ2-4	CASSFSGKTVDIQYF
.	TRBV15	TRBJ2-3	CATSSHVLTDTQYF
.	TRBV7-2	TRBJ2-2	CASSSWTVNTGELFF
.	TRBV20-1	TRBJ2-7	CSALDSAEIYEQYF
.	TRBV2	TRBJ2-3	CASRMADTQYF
.	TRBV14	TRBJ1-1	CASSLGAPEGAFF
.	TRBV28	TRBJ2-2	CASRSSSKGADTGELFF
.	TRBV29-1	TRBJ2-3	CSVDTGRETTDTQYF
.	TRBV15	TRBJ2-5	CATSQQETQYF
.	TRBV12-3/TRBV12-4	TRBJ1-4	CASSPRRIPEEKLFF
TRBD1	TRBV5-1	TRBJ2-1	CASSLYRGSAEQFF
.	TRBV6-2/TRBV6-3	TRBJ1-1	CASSTATPNTEAFF
.	TRBV12-3/TRBV12-4	TRBJ1-1	CASSLQPFEAFF
.	TRBV6-6	TRBJ2-2	CASSYSGQPLDTGELFF
.	TRBV20-1	TRBJ2-1	CSARRGHGNEQFF
TRBD1	TRBV15	TRBJ2-1	CATSRQGDYNEQFF
.	TRBV7-2	TRBJ2-1	CASSIRDDEQFF
.	TRBV14	TRBJ1-1	CASSQRGLNTEAFF
.	TRBV27	TRBJ1-1	CASGFLLGQSNTEAFF
.	TRBV28	TRBJ1-5	CASSFPGRRNQPQHF
.	TRBV6-2/TRBV6-3	TRBJ2-4	CASSSADQGFDIQYF
TRBD1	TRBV14	TRBJ1-3	CASSQAGTGGNTIYF